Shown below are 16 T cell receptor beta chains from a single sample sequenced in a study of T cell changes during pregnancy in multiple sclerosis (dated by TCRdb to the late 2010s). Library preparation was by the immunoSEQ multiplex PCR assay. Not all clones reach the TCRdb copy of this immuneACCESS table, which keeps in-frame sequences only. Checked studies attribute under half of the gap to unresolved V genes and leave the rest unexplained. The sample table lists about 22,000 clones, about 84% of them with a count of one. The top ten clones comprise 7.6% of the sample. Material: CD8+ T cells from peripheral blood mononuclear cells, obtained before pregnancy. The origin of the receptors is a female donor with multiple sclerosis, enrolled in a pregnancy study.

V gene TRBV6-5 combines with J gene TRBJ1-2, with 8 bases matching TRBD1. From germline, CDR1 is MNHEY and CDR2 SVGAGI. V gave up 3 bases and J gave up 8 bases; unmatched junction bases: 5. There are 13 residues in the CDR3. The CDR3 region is CASSYWTGSGYTF. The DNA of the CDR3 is TGTGCCAGCAGTTATTGGACAGGGTCCGGCTACACCTTC.

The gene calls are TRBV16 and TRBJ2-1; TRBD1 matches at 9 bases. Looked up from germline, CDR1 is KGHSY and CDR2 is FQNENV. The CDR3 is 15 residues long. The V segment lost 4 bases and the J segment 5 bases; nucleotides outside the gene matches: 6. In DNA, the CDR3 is TGTGCCAGCAGCCCCGGACAGGGGAAGGACAATGAGCAGTTCTTC. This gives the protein CASSPGQGKDNEQFF.

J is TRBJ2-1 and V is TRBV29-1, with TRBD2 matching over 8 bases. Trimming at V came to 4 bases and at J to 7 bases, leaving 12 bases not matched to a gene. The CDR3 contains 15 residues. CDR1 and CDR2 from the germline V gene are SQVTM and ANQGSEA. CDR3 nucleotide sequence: TGCAGCGTTGGGGGAGCGGGAGATTTTAGAAATGAGCAGTTCTTC. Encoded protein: CSVGGAGDFRNEQFF.

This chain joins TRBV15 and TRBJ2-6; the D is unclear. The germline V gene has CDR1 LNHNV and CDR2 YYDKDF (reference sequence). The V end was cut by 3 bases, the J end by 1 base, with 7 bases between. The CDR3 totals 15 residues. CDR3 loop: CATSSPTSGANVLTF. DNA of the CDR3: TGTGCCACCAGCAGCCCGACTTCTGGGGCCAACGTCCTGACTTTC.

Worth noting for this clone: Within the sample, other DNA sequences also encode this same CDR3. The CDR3 is CSVGSSYEQYF. CDR3 DNA: TGCAGCGTTGGGAGCTCCTACGAGCAGTACTTC. The V and J genes are TRBV29-1 and TRBJ2-7, with D unresolved. CDR1 and CDR2 from the germline V gene are SQVTM and ANQGSEA. The V gene lost 4 bases and the J gene lost 0 bases, with 4 bases spanning the gap. This CDR3 spans 11 amino acids.

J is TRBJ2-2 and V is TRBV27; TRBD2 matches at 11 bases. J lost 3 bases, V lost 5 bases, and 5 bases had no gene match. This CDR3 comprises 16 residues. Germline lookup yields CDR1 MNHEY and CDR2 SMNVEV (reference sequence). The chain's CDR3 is CASSTLAGGYTGELFF. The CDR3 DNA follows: TGTGCCAGCAGTACCCTAGCGGGAGGTTACACCGGGGAGCTGTTTTTT.

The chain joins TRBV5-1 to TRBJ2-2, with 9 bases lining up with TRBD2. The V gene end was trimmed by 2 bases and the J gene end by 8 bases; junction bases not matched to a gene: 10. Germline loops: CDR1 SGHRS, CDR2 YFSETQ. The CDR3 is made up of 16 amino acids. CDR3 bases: TGCGCCAGCAGCTTATTTGCGGGAGGGCCGTCTGGGGAGCTGTTTTTT. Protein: CASSLFAGGPSGELFF.

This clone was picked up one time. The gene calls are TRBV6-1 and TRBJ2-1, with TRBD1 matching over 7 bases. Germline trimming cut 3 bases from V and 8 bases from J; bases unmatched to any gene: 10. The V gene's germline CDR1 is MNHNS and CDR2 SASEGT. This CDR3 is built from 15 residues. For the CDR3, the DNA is TGTGCCAGCAGTGATAGACAGGGTGGGTATGATGAGCAGTTCTTC. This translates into CASSDRQGGYDEQFF.

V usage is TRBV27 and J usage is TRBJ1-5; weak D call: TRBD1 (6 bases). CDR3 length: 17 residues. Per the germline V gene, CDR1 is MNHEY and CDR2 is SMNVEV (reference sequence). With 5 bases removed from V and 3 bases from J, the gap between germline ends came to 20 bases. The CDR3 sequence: CASSPLAGMGANQPQHF. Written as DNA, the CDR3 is TGTGCCAGCAGTCCCCTCGCAGGGATGGGGGCCAATCAGCCCCAGCATTTT.

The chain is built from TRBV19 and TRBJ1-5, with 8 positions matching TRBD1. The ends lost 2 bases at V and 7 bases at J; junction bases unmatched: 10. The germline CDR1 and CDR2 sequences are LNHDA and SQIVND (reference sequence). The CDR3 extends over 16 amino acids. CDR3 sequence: CASSISTGDLGQPQHF. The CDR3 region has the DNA TGTGCCAGTAGTATATCGACAGGGGATTTAGGACAGCCCCAGCATTTT.

The CDR3 spells CASSPGQFYGYTF. CDR3 nucleotide sequence: TGTGCCAGCTCACCGGGGCAGTTCTATGGCTACACCTTC. The rearrangement links TRBV18 to TRBJ1-2; D might be TRBD1 (5 bases). The CDR3 is 13 amino acids. Trimming left V 3 bases short and J 4 bases short, with 9 bases between. The germline CDR1 and CDR2 sequences are KGHSH and LQKENI. Based on the CDR3 plus reference TRBV18 and TRBJ1-2, the full variable domain is NAGVMQNPRHLVRRRGQEARLRCSPMKGHSHVYWYRQLPEEGLKFMVYLQKENIIDESGMPKERFSAEFPKEGPSILRIQQVVRGDSAAYFCASSPGQFYGYTFGSGTRLTVV.

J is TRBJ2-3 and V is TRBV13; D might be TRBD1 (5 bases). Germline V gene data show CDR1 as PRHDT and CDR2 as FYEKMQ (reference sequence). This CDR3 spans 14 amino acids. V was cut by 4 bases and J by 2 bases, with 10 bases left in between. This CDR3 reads CASSSQVFTDTQYF. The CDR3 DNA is TGTGCCAGCAGCTCACAGGTATTCACAGATACGCAGTATTTT.

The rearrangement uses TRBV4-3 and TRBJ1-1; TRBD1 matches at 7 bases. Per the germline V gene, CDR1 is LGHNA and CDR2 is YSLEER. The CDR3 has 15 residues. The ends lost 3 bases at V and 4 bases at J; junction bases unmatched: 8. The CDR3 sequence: CASSQNRGSSTEAFF. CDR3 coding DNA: TGCGCCAGCAGCCAGAACAGGGGCAGTTCCACTGAAGCTTTCTTT.

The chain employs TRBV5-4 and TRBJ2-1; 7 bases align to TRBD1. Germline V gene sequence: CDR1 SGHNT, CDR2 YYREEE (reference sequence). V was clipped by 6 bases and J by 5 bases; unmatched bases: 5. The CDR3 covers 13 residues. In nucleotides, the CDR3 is TGTGCCAGCAATATGGACAGGCACAATGAGCAGTTCTTC. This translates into CASNMDRHNEQFF.

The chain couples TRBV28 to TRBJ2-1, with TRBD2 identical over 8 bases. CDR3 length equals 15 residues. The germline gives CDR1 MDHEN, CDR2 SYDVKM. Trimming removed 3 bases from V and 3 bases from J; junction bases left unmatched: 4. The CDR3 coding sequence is TGTGCCAGCAGTTTCCCCGGGAGGGTCTACAATGAGCAGTTCTTC. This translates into CASSFPGRVYNEQFF.

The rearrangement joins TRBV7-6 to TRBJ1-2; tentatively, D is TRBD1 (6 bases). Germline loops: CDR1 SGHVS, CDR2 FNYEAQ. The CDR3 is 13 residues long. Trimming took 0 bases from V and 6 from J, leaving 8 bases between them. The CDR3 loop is CASSLAAGDGYTF. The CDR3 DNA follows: TGTGCCAGCAGCTTAGCGGCAGGGGATGGCTACACCTTC.